Each of the 11 T cell receptor beta chains below was sequenced from the same sample in a study of cytomegalovirus exposure and HLA in healthy donors. With 60 Vbeta and 13 Jbeta primers, the PCR was carried out. The data were produced by immunoSEQ multiplex PCR, yet TCRdb's version contains in-frame clones alone and is incomplete. The table includes approximately 120,000 clones, about 10% detected once. The sequenced material came from PBMCs. All receptors come from a woman aged 18-30 years in good health and CMV-seropositive.

This clone was observed a handful of times. The chain has TRBV7-2 and TRBJ2-7; D is unclear. There are 13 residues in the CDR3. The germline V gene has CDR1 SGHTA and CDR2 FQGNSA. V was cut by 5 bases and J by 2 bases, with 10 bases left in between. The CDR3 nucleotides are TGTGCCAGCAGCCCTCGTCTAGCCTACGAGCAGTACTTC. It is translated as CASSPRLAYEQYF.

This clone was observed a few times. The rearrangement links TRBV30 to TRBJ2-2, with TRBD2 matching 9 bases. V dropped 4 bases and J dropped 8; count of bases not matched to a gene: 5. Looked up from germline, CDR1 is GTSNPN and CDR2 is SVGIG (reference sequence). There are 13 residues in the CDR3. The CDR3 nucleotides read TGTGCCTGGAAGGCTAGCGGGAATGGGGAGCTGTTTTTT. Translated: CAWKASGNGELFF.

The chain combines TRBV18 with TRBJ1-1, with a weak D call TRBD1 (5 bases). The CDR3 loop spans 14 amino acids. V lost 5 bases to trimming and J lost 9 bases, with 19 bases between them. Looked up from germline, CDR1 is KGHSH and CDR2 is LQKENI. The CDR3 reads CASSETDLSGKAFF. CDR3 bases: TGTGCCAGCTCAGAGACAGACCTATCGGGTAAAGCTTTCTTT. Together with reference TRBV18 and TRBJ1-1, the CDR3 gives the full variable domain: NAGVMQNPRHLVRRRGQEARLRCSPMKGHSHVYWYRQLPEEGLKFMVYLQKENIIDESGMPKERFSAEFPKEGPSILRIQQVVRGDSAAYFCASSETDLSGKAFFGQGTRLTVV.

This clone was recorded a few times. The chain is built from TRBV19 and TRBJ2-7; 7 bases fit TRBD2. V was clipped by 3 bases and J by 4 bases; unmatched bases: 9. Germline loops: CDR1 LNHDA, CDR2 SQIVND (reference sequence). This CDR3 has 15 amino acids. The CDR3 DNA is TGTGCCAGTAGTATGCCGGCGGGAGCGGGGTACGAGCAGTACTTC. The encoded protein is CASSMPAGAGYEQYF.

This clone was seen a handful of times. This chain connects TRBV30 to TRBJ1-3, with D possibly TRBD1 on 6 matching bases. Germline lookup yields CDR1 GTSNPN and CDR2 SVGIG (reference sequence). This CDR3 comprises 16 residues. Trimming cost V 0 bases and J 0 bases, with 12 bases left between them. CDR3 in amino acids: CAWSVRQANSGNTIYF. The DNA of the CDR3 is TGTGCCTGGAGTGTACGACAGGCAAACTCTGGAAACACCATATATTTT.

The chain has TRBV18 and TRBJ1-2, with 8 bases that match TRBD1. Germline loops: CDR1 KGHSH, CDR2 LQKENI. The CDR3 spans 16 residues. J lost 6 bases, V lost 0 bases, and 9 bases had no gene match. The CDR3 sequence is CASSPPGQGDWDGYTF. The CDR3 DNA reads TGTGCCAGCTCACCACCCGGACAGGGTGATTGGGATGGCTACACCTTC.

This chain joins TRBV28 and TRBJ2-7; 7 nucleotides line up with TRBD2. The V segment lost 5 bases and the J segment 5 bases; nucleotides outside the gene matches: 30. CDR1 MDHEN and CDR2 SYDVKM come from the germline V gene. The CDR3 has 21 residues. CDR3 protein: CASSPHGTPDLGWGGVNEQYF. The CDR3 DNA is TGTGCCAGCAGTCCCCACGGGACCCCTGACTTGGGCTGGGGGGGGGTGAACGAGCAGTACTTC.

J is TRBJ1-6 and V is TRBV5-1, with D perhaps TRBD1 (5 bases). The CDR3 is made up of 16 amino acids. CDR1 is SGHRS and CDR2 is YFSETQ in the germline V gene. V lost 0 bases and J 10 bases, leaving 17 bases between the germline ends. CDR3: CASSLVQGGSNSPLHF. The CDR3 DNA sequence: TGCGCCAGCAGCTTGGTCCAGGGAGGCTCGAACTCACCCCTCCACTTT. Filled out from reference TRBV5-1 and TRBJ1-6, the complete variable domain reads KAGVTQTPRYLIKTRGQQVTLSCSPISGHRSVSWYQQTPGQGLQFLFEYFSETQRNKGNFPGRFSGRQFSNSRSEMNVSTLELGDSALYLCASSLVQGGSNSPLHFGNGTRLTVT.

There are a few counts of this clone. The chain recombines TRBV6-5 with TRBJ2-1; 8 nucleotides line up with TRBD2. V lost 5 bases, J lost 2 bases, and 5 bases stayed unmatched. The germline gives CDR1 MNHEY, CDR2 SVGAGI. This CDR3 spans 15 amino acids. CDR3 bases: TGTGCCAGCAGTAATAGCGGGACTCCCTACAATGAGCAGTTCTTC. Amino acids: CASSNSGTPYNEQFF.

This rearrangement joins TRBV27 to TRBJ2-1; perhaps TRBD2 as D (5 bases). V lost 5 bases to trimming and J lost 0 bases, with 11 bases between them. The V gene's germline CDR1 is MNHEY and CDR2 SMNVEV (reference sequence). The CDR3 totals 15 residues. CDR3 coding DNA: TGTGCCAGCAGTCTTATAGCGAGCTCCTACAATGAGCAGTTCTTC. It codes for CASSLIASSYNEQFF.

This clone was observed a handful of times. J is TRBJ2-1 and V is TRBV6-5; D is ambiguous. Trimming took off 6 bases at V and 9 bases at J, with 18 bases between the two ends. This CDR3 has 14 amino acids. CDR1 and CDR2 (germline): MNHEY, SVGAGI. In DNA, the CDR3 is TGTGCCAGCAGCCCTACTTCCCCCCGTGGTGAGCAGTTCTTC. Its protein is CASSPTSPRGEQFF.